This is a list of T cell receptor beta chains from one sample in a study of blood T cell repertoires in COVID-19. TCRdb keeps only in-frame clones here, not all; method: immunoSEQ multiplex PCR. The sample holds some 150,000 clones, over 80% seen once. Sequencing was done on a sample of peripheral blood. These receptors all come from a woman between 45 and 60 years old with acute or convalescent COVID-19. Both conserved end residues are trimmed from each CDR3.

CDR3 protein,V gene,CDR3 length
ASSVALTNAYNEQF,TRBV9,14
ASSLRGTPNEQF,TRBV5-1,12
ASSLIGQGQETQY,TRBV7-2,13
ASSIGTGGEQY,TRBV19,11
ASSQGGTEAF,TRBV3-1/TRBV3-2,10
ASSLPALYNEQF,TRBV13,12
ASSLGGAGDTEAF,TRBV7-2,13
ASSQDWGLNYEQY,TRBV4-3,13
ASIEGGAWAEAF,TRBV2,12
ASSSGQLNYGYT,TRBV10-2,12
ASSLRSYGYT,TRBV12-3/TRBV12-4,10
ASSLLAGGLLNEQF,TRBV19,14
ASSLSMAQPQH,TRBV12-3/TRBV12-4,11
ASSVDHIAAPYEQY,TRBV19,14
ASSVEGASGNTIY,TRBV9,13
ASSFTQGLGYT,TRBV7-2,11
ASSPLKTTGDTQY,TRBV7-9,13
ASTQPGTSEKLF,TRBV6-5,12
ARRPGERTGELF,TRBV19,12
SVISNTEAF,TRBV29-1,9
ASSYGASYSYEQY,TRBV6-6,13
ASSQATGGNYGYT,TRBV4-3,13
ASSLLFASPGSPLH,TRBV5-1,14
ASSRRPGTGWYETQY,TRBV13,15
ATSRETFEEQY,TRBV15,11
ASREQGIAYEQY,TRBV2,12
ASSPPPGGNQETQY,TRBV18,14
ASSLLTGELF,TRBV7-6,10
SVEDLAENIQY,TRBV29-1,11
ASTLTVGGIRDETQY,TRBV25-1,15
ASRPGTGGWYEQY,TRBV19,13
AWSVGTGYNSPLH,TRBV30,13
ASSQPPEQGASNQPQH,TRBV4-1,16
ASSPGGDGYT,TRBV18,10
ASSPLRGETQY,TRBV18,11
ASSAGTGFPYEQY,TRBV19,13
ASRLSGSSSYEQY,TRBV6-5,13
ASSTIAVLNTEAF,TRBV19,13
AISDTPRASEQF,TRBV10-3,12
ATSDLTSGGYTQY,TRBV24-1,13
ACGRGSYEQY,TRBV30,10
ASSVGTSLSGELF,TRBV9,13
ASSTGLAGTDTQY,TRBV19,13
ASSLGLAEGTGELF,TRBV5-1,14
ASSPRLAGYNEQF,TRBV9,13
AIRTNWDSAEAF,TRBV10-3,12
ASSLRGGSRNEQF,TRBV7-8,13
ASSNSGTGGGGVQETQY,TRBV19,17
ASRQGQTTGATQY,TRBV7-2,13
ASTLTATNEKLF,TRBV7-9,12
SASRGAKNIQY,TRBV20-1,11
ASSLPAGRNEKLF,TRBV28,13
ASITQGRDEQF,TRBV11-2,11
ASLGQANTEAF,TRBV2,11
SARVSDTQY,TRBV20-1,9
ATSVAGRAPKNIQY,TRBV24-1,14
ASSMAGTLTDTQY,TRBV19,13
ASSEVTSGANTGELF,TRBV6-1,15
ASSSTGGDGYT,TRBV12-3/TRBV12-4,11